What follows is one T cell receptor beta chain and its context. This specimen belongs to a study of shared clonotypes between healthy human individuals. Profiling relied on immunoSEQ multiplex PCR, and the TCRdb table lists in-frame clones only, not all of them. The table has about 980,000 clones, less than 85% seen once. V dropped 7 bases and J dropped 3; count of bases not matched to a gene: 11. The CDR3 sequence is 15 residues long. CDR1 and CDR2 from the germline V gene are SGHTS and YDEGEE. The chain employs TRBV5-8 and TRBJ2-5, with 8 bases aligning to TRBD1. The source is a man younger than 35 in good health. Sequencing used memory CD4+ T cells sorted from blood. Subset described: CD45RA-negative fraction. As DNA, the CDR3 is TGTGCCAGCGGGAGTACAAGGACAGGGAAAGAGACCCAGTACTTC. Encoded protein: CASGSTRTGKETQYF.